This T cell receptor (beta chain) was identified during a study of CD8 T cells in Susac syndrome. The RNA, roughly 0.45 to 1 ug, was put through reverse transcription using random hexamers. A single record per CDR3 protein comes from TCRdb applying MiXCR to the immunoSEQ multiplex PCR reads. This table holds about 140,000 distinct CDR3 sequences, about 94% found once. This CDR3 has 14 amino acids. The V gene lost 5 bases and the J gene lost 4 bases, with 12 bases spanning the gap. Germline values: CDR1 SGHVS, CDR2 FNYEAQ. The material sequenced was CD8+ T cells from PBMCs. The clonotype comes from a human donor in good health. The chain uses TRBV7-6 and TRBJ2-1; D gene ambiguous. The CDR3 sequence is CASSPAAGYNEQFF. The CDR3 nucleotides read TGTGCCAGCAGCCCCGCAGCCGGATACAATGAGCAGTTCTTC.